The rows below give T cell receptor beta chains drawn from one sample of a study of blood T cell repertoires in COVID-19. Clones were sequenced by immunoSEQ multiplex PCR, and TCRdb holds only the in-frame ones, with some missing. The table lists more than 50,000 clones, approximately 92% of them singletons. The material sequenced was peripheral blood. Receptor source: a human donor with active COVID-19. The donor label of this sample is uncertain. The conserved cysteine and the conserved F or W are not part of the CDR3 here.

J gene,V gene,CDR3 protein
TRBJ2-3,TRBV5-6,ASSSQRGGSTDTQY
TRBJ2-1,TRBV10-1,ASSEGEVSYNEQF
TRBJ2-7,TRBV10-3,AISESGRNYEQY
TRBJ2-1,TRBV27,ASSLGTGGNEQF
TRBJ1-1,TRBV4-2,ASSQIMGGRNTEAF
TRBJ2-3,TRBV7-8,ASSLRRGTADTQY
TRBJ1-1,TRBV13,ASSSDGTGETEAF
TRBJ2-7,TRBV4-2,ASSLSLTSSGYEQY
TRBJ1-4,TRBV9,ASSVSQGSEKLF
TRBJ1-4,TRBV19,ASSVLDLNEKLF
TRBJ2-1,TRBV18,ASSPETGVDEQF
TRBJ2-1,TRBV7-9,ASSLGDSQF
TRBJ2-5,TRBV10-3,AISDGVKETQY
TRBJ2-5,TRBV19,ASSLDRGQKETQY
TRBJ1-3,TRBV3-1/TRBV3-2,ASSQVQGAPGNTIY
TRBJ1-1,TRBV29-1,SVAVGEGTEAF
TRBJ1-2,TRBV27,ASSLWAGSFNYGYT
TRBJ1-3,TRBV4-1,ASSQVRGQSGNTIY
TRBJ2-3,TRBV7-9,ASSPPSGNTDTQY
TRBJ2-5,TRBV5-4,ASSNRDYQETQY
TRBJ1-2,TRBV14,ASSPGTNYGYT
TRBJ1-2,TRBV5-1,ASSLSGGENGYT
TRBJ2-3,TRBV6-1,ASSELAGGSDTQY
TRBJ2-1,TRBV5-4,ASSFFSTNEQF
TRBJ1-4,TRBV27,ASSLFGTGTEKLF
TRBJ2-1,TRBV2,ASSEQGAVYNEQF
TRBJ1-2,TRBV6-5,ASSPGRSSDGYT
TRBJ1-2,TRBV19,ASEPGTGGIYGYT
TRBJ2-5,TRBV28,ASGGWGDTQY
TRBJ2-1,TRBV19,ASSSPASSYNEQF
TRBJ2-7,TRBV24-1,ATSDQDRVGYEQY
TRBJ2-7,TRBV6-6,ASSNPRDNSYEQY
TRBJ1-2,TRBV10-3,AISEGQNYGYT
TRBJ2-2,TRBV7-2,ASSLWPANTGELF
TRBJ1-1,TRBV7-9,ASSSGGQGNTEAF
TRBJ2-7,TRBV9,ASSEHRGPSYEQY
TRBJ2-3,TRBV28,ASSSGGRRTDTQY
TRBJ2-1,TRBV6-5,ASSFLGQGKFAQF
TRBJ1-2,TRBV3-1/TRBV3-2,ASSQGQTNYGYT
TRBJ2-2,TRBV2,ASSGVGTWEGELF
TRBJ2-7,TRBV30,AWSRPGRGYEQY
TRBJ1-4,TRBV5-4,ASSRRGSNEKLF
TRBJ2-2,TRBV5-4,ASSFPRLAGGPDGELF
TRBJ2-3,TRBV6-5,ASRSSGRWPDTQY
TRBJ2-7,TRBV5-1,ASSPPGTLSYEQY
TRBJ2-1,TRBV9,ASSVVTGDEQF
TRBJ1-2,TRBV21-1,ASSNGNRENYGYT
TRBJ1-1,TRBV28,ATVRDSQRYTEAF
TRBJ1-2,TRBV10-3,AISGASYYGYT
TRBJ2-3,TRBV7-3,ASSLTYGTGGKADTQY
TRBJ2-1,TRBV5-1,ASSSGQGGSDEQF
TRBJ2-3,TRBV9,ASSDRYFTDTQY
TRBJ1-1,TRBV2,ASSDILPTEAF
TRBJ1-4,TRBV7-9,ASSLEQGVSEKLF